This T cell receptor beta chain is from a study of T cell responses to AZD1222 COVID-19 vaccine. Whole-study findings and limits: There were repertoire samples only from the period after the peak T cell response. The donor group comprised mostly white British people and more females; the analysis possibly underestimated clonal diversity.

V was trimmed by 3 bases and J by 4 bases, leaving 8 bases between them. The CDR3 is made up of 12 amino acids. CDR1 and CDR2 from the germline V gene are DFQATT and SNEGSKA (reference sequence). For this clone: The antigen is unknown.

Measured with immunoSEQ multiplex PCR; TCRdb has only the in-frame clones, and not every one. The sample yields 200,000 or so clones, 90% to 95% seen once. The chain joins TRBV20-1 to TRBJ2-3; maybe TRBD2 (6 bases). This TCR was sampled from an adult who received the AZD1222 COVID-19 vaccine. Material: peripheral blood, obtained 28 days after the second AZD1222 dose. CDR3 in amino acids: CSASWGADTQYF. CDR3 sequence (DNA): TGCAGTGCTAGTTGGGGGGCAGATACGCAGTATTTT.